This T cell receptor (beta chain) was retrieved from a study of cytomegalovirus exposure and HLA in healthy donors. Study background: Caucasian-associated ancestry cluster membership applied to around 76% of several hundred genotyped donors.

As regards this clone: The target antigen is unknown.

V was shortened by 3 bases and J by 8 bases, with 13 bases between the two germline ends. The CDR3 has 13 amino acids. Germline lookup yields CDR1 MGHRA and CDR2 YSYEKL. Regarding the study as a whole: The study listed approximately 160 cytomegalovirus-associated TCR beta chains. Later analysis identified about 17,000 TCR beta sequences associated with HLA alleles, using a false discovery rate threshold of 0.05. CMV serostatus was the only recorded immune exposure for donors.

The PCR used 60 Vbeta and 13 Jbeta primers. Assay used: immunoSEQ multiplex PCR; TCRdb lists only in-frame clones, some missing. This table holds 95,000 to 150,000 clones, over 75% found once. This sequence originates from a young man in good health and CMV-seronegative. Material for sequencing was PBMCs. This chain uses TRBV4-1 with TRBJ1-1; D gene ambiguous. CDR3 nucleotide sequence: TGCGCCAGCAGCCAGGATTGGTTCGGGGAAGCTTTCTTT. This sequence encodes CASSQDWFGEAFF.